This T cell receptor beta chain is from a study of CD8 T cells in ankylosing spondylitis. The TCR beta libraries were generated through quantitative 5'-RACE incorporating molecular barcodes. TCRdb processed the 5' RACE reads anew with MiXCR; each CDR3 protein has one entry. The table shows 700,000 to 1,000,000 distinct CDR3 sequences, with 10% to 15% occurring only once. Study-level findings and limits: One TCR beta motif, made up of several highly homologous variants, appeared characteristic of ankylosing spondylitis blood. Disease-linked clones were reportedly significantly enriched in matched ankylosing spondylitis synovial fluid. Disease-linked clones, CD8+, were relatively rare in peripheral blood.

This clonotype has more than one count but fewer than ten. The antigen is not known. The receptor was isolated from a male donor with ankylosing spondylitis. Sequenced: blood, either unsorted or a sorted T cell fraction (not recorded which).

As DNA, the CDR3 is TGTGCCAGCAGTCTAGGGGATGAAAAACTGTTTTTT. This codes for CASSLGDEKLFF. This sequence joins TRBV6-2 or TRBV6-3 and TRBJ1-4; TRBD1 might be the D (5 bases). Germline V gene lookup returns CDR1 MNHEY and CDR2 SVGEGT. Trimming left V 5 bases short and J 6 bases short, with 7 bases between. The CDR3 length is 12 residues.